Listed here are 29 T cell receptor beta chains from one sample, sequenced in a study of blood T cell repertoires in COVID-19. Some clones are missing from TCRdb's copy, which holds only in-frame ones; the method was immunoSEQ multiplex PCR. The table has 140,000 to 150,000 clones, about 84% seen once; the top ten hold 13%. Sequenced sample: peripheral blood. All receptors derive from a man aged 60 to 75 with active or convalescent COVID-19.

CDR3 DNA: TGTGCCAGCAGCCAATCGGTCCCAGGGGTTGGGACTGAAGCTTTCTTT. Protein product: CASSQSVPGVGTEAFF. The chain links TRBV16 to TRBJ1-1, with TRBD1 as a possible D gene (6 bases). Trimming removed 0 bases at V and 5 bases at J, with 16 bases between. Germline V gives CDR1 KGHSY, CDR2 FQNENV. The CDR3 spans 16 residues.

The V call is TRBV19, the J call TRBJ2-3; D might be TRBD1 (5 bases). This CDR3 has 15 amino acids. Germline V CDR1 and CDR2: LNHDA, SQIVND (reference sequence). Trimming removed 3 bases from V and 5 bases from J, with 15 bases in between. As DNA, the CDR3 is TGTGCCAGTAGTATCTCGTCCAGGGTTCGAGATACGCAGTATTTT. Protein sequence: CASSISSRVRDTQYF.

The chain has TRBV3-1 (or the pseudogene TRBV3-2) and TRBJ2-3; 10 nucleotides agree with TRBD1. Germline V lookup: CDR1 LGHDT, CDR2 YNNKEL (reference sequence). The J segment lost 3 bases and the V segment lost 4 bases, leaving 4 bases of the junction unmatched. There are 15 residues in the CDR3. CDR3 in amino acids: CASSRGTGETDTQYF. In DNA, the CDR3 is TGTGCCAGCAGCCGCGGGACAGGGGAGACAGATACGCAGTATTTT.

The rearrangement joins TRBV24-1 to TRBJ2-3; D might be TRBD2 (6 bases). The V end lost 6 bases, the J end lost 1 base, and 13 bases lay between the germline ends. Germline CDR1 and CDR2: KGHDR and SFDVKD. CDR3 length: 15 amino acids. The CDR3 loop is CATSTGTPRTDTQYF. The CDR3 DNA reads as TGTGCCACCAGTACCGGGACTCCCCGCACAGATACGCAGTATTTT.

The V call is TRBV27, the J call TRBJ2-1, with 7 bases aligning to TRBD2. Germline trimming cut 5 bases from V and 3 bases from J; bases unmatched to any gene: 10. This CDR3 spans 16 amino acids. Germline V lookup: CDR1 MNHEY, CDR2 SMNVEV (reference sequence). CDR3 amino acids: CASSPARGRGYNEQFF. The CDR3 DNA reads TGTGCCAGCAGTCCGGCGCGGGGGAGAGGCTACAATGAGCAGTTCTTC.

The CDR3 spells CASSQDKGELYNEQFF. CDR3 nucleotides: TGCGCCAGCAGCCAAGATAAGGGGGAGCTCTACAATGAGCAGTTCTTC. V and J are TRBV4-3 and TRBJ2-1; a possible D gene is TRBD1 (6 bases). This CDR3 is 16 amino acids long. From germline, CDR1 is LGHNA and CDR2 YSLEER. V was pared by 0 bases and J by 3 bases, with 12 bases between.

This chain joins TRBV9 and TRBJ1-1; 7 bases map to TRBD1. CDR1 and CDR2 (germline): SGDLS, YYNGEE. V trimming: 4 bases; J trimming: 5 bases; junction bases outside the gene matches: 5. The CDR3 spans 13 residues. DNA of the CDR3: TGTGCCAGCAGCTGGACAGGAGAAACTGAAGCTTTCTTT. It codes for CASSWTGETEAFF.

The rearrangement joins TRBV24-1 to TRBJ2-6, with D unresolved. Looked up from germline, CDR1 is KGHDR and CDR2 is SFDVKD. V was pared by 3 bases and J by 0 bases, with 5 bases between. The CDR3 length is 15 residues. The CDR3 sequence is CATSDHSSGANVLTF. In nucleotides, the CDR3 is TGTGCCACCAGTGATCACAGCTCTGGGGCCAACGTCCTGACTTTC.

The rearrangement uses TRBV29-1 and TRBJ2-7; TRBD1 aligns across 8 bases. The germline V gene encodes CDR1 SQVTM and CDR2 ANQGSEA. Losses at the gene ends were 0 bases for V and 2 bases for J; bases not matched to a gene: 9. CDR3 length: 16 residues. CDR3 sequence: CSVEDLGTGGTYEQYF. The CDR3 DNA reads TGCAGCGTTGAAGATCTAGGAACAGGGGGAACCTACGAGCAGTACTTC.

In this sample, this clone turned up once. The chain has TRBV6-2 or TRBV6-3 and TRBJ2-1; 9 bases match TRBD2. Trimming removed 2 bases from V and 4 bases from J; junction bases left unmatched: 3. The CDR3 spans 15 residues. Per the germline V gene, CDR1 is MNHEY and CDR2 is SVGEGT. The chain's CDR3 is CASSYVAGGYNEQFF. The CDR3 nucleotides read TGTGCCAGCAGTTACGTTGCGGGAGGGTACAATGAGCAGTTCTTC.

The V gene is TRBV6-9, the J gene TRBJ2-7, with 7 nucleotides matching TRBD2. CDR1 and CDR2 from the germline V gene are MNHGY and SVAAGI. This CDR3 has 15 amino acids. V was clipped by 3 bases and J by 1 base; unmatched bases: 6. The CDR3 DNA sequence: TGTGCCAGCAGTTACGGGACGGGAGGTTCCTACGAGCAGTACTTC. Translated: CASSYGTGGSYEQYF.

The DNA of the CDR3 is TGTGCTAGTGGTTCGACCCCCCAGGATTCACCCCTCCACTTT. Protein sequence: CASGSTPQDSPLHF. This chain uses TRBV12-5 with TRBJ1-6; D is uncertain. The CDR3 has 14 amino acids. The V end lost 4 bases, the J end lost 8 bases, and 12 bases lay between the germline ends. Germline assignment: CDR1 LGHNT and CDR2 FRNRAP.

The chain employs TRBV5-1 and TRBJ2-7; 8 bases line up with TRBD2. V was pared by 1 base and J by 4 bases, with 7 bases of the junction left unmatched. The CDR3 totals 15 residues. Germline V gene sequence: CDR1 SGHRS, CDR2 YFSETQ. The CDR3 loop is CASSLTAGDGYEQYF. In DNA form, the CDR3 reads TGCGCCAGCAGCTTGACAGCGGGAGATGGGTACGAGCAGTACTTC.

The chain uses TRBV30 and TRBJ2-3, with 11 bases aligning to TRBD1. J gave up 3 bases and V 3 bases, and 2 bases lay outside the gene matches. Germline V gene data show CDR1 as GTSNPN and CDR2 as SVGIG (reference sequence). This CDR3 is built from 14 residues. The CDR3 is CAWRRDRGTDTQYF. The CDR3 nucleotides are TGTGCCTGGAGGAGGGACAGGGGGACAGATACGCAGTATTTT.

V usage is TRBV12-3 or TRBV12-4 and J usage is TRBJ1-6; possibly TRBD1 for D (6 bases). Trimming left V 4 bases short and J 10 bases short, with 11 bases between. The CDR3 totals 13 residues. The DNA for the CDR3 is TGTGCCAGCAGTTCCACAGGGTCCTCACCCCTCCACTTT. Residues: CASSSTGSSPLHF.

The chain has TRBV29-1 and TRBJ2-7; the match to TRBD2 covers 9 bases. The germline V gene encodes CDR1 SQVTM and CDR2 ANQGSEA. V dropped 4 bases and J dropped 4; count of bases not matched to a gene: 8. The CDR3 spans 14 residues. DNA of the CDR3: TGCAGCGTTGGGGCCGGACTAGCGCCTTACGAGCAGTACTTC. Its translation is CSVGAGLAPYEQYF.

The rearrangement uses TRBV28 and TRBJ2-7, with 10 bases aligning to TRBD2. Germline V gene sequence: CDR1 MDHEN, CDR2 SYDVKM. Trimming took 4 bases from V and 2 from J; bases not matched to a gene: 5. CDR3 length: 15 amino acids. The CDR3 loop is CASSSYSGRPYEQYF. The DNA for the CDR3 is TGTGCCAGCAGTTCATATAGCGGGAGGCCCTACGAGCAGTACTTC.

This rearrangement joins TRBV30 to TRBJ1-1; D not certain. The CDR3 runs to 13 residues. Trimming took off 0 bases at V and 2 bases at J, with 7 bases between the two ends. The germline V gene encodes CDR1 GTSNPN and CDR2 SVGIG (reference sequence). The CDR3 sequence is CAWSVNRNTEAFF. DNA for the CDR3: TGTGCCTGGAGTGTAAACAGAAACACTGAAGCTTTCTTT.

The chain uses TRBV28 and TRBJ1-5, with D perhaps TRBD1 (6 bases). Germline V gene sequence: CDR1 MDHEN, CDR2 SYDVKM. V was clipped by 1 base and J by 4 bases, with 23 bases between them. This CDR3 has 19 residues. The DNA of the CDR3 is TGTGCCAGCAGTTTATACGCAGGGGACCTTCTTTTCCTTAATCAGCCCCAGCATTTT. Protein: CASSLYAGDLLFLNQPQHF.

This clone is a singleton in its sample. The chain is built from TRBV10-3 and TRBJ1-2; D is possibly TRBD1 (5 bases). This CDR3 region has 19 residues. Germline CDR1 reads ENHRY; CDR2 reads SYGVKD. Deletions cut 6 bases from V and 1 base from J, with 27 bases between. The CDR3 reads CAIRPGEGAPETVNYGYTF. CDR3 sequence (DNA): TGTGCCATCAGGCCTGGGGAAGGGGCGCCCGAAACCGTTAACTATGGCTACACCTTC.

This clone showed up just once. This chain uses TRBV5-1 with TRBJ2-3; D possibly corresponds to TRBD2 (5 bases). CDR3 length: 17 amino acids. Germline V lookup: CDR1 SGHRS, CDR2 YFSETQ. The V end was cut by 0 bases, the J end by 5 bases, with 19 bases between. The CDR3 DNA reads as TGCGCCAGCAGCTTGGAGGGTAGCTCCTACCGGGGAGATACGCAGTATTTT. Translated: CASSLEGSSYRGDTQYF.

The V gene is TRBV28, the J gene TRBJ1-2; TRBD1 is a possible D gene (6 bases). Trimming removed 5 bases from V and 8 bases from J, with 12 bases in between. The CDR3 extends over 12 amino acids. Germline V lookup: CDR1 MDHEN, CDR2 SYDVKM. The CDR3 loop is CASSPTGLGYTF. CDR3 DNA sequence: TGTGCCAGCAGTCCCACAGGGTTAGGCTACACCTTC.

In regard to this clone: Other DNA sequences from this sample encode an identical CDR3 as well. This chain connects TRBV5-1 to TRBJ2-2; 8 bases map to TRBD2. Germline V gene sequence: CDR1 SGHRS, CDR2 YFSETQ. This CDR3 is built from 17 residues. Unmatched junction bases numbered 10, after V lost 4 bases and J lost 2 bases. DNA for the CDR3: TGCGCCAGCAGCCCCCTTCAGACTAGCGCTAACACCGGGGAGCTGTTTTTT. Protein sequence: CASSPLQTSANTGELFF.

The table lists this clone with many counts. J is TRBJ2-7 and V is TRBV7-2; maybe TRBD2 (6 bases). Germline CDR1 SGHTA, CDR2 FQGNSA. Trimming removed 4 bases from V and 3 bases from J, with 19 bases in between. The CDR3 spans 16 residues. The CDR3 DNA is TGTGCCAGCAGCTCGAGCGTGAGCCTAGCGTACTACGAGCAGTACTTC. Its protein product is CASSSSVSLAYYEQYF.

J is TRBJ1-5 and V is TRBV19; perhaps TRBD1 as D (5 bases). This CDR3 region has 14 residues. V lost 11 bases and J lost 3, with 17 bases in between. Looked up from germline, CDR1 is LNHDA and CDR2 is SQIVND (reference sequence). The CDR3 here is CAGWGGNLNQPQHF. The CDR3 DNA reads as TGTGCCGGTTGGGGGGGAAACCTCAATCAGCCCCAGCATTTT. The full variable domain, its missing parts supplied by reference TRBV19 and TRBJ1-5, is DGGITQSPKYLFRKEGQNVTLSCEQNLNHDAMYWYRQDPGQGLRLIYYSQIVNDFQKGDIAEGYSVSREKKESFPLTVTSAQKNPTAFYLCAGWGGNLNQPQHFGDGTRLSIL.

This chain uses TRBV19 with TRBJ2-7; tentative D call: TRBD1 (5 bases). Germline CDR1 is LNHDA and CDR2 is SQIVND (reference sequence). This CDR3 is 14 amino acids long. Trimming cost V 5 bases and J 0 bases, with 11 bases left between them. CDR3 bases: TGTGCCAGTAGTCGACAGCGCCTCTCCTACGAGCAGTACTTC. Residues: CASSRQRLSYEQYF.

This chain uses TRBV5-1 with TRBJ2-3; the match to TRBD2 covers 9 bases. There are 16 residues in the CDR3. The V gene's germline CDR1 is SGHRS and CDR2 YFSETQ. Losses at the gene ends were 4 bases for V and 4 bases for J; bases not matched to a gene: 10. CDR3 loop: CASSISGRLRADTQYF. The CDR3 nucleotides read TGCGCCAGCAGCATAAGCGGGAGGCTCAGGGCAGATACGCAGTATTTT.

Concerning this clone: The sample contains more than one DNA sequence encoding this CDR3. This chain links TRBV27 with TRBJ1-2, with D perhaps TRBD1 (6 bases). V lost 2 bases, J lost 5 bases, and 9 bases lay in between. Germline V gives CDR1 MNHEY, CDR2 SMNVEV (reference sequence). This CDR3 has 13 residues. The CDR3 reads CASSLRGTYGYTF. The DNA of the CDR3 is TGTGCCAGCAGTTTACGAGGGACATATGGCTACACCTTC.

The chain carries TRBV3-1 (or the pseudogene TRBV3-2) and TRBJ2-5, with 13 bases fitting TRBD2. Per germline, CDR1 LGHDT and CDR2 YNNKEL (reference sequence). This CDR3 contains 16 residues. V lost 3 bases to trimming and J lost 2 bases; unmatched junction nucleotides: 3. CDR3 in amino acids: CASSHWGLAGQETQYF. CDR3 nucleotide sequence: TGTGCCAGCAGCCATTGGGGACTAGCGGGACAAGAGACCCAGTACTTC.